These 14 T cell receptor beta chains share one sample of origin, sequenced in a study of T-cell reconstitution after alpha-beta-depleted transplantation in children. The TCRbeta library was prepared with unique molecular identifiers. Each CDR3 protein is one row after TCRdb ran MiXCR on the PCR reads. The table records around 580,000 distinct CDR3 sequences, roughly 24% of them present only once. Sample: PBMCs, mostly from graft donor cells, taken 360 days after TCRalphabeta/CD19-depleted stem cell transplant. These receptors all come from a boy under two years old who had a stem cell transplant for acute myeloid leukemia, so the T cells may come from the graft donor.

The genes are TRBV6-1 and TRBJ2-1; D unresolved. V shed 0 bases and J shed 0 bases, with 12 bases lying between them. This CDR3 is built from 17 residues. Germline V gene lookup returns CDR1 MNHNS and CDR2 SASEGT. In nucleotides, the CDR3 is TGTGCCAGCAGTGAAGCTGGGGTCGCCGACTCCTACAATGAGCAGTTCTTC. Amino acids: CASSEAGVADSYNEQFF.

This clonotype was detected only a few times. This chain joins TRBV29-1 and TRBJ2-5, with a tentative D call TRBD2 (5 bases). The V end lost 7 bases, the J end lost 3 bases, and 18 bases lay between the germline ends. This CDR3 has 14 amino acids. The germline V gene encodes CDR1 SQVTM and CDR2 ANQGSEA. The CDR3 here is CSAKDSGFKETQYF. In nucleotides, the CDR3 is TGCAGCGCCAAAGATTCGGGGTTCAAAGAGACCCAGTACTTC.

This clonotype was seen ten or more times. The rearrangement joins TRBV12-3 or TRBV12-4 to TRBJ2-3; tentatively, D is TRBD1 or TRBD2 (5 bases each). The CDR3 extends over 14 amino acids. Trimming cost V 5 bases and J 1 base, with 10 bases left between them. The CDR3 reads CASSGPGRTDTQYF. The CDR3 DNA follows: TGTGCCAGCAGTGGCCCGGGACGCACAGATACGCAGTATTTT.

For the CDR3, the DNA is TGTGCCAGCAGTTACTCGACAGGGAACCGGGCTGGCTACACCTTC. Encoded protein: CASSYSTGNRAGYTF. This chain uses TRBV6-5 with TRBJ1-2; 7 bases map to TRBD1. The CDR3 length is 15 residues. CDR1 is MNHEY, CDR2 SVGAGI, per germline. The V gene end was trimmed by 0 bases and the J gene end by 7 bases; junction bases not matched to a gene: 8.

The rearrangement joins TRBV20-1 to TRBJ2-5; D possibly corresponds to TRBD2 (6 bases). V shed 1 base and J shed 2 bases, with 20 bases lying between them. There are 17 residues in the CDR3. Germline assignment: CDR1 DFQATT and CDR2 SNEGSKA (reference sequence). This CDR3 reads CSARGPLILALQETQYF. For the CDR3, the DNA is TGCAGTGCTAGAGGCCCCTTGATACTAGCCCTTCAAGAGACCCAGTACTTC.

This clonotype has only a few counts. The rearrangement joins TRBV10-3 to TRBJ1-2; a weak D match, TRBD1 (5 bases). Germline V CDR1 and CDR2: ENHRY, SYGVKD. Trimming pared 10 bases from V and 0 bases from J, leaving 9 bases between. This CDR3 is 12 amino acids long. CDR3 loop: CATTASNYGYTF. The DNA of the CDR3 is TGTGCCACGACAGCATCTAACTATGGCTACACCTTC.

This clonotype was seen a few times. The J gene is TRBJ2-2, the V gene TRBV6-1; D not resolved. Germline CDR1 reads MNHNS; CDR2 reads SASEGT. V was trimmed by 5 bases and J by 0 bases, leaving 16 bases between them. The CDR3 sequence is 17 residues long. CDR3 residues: CASSPSFSGANTGELFF. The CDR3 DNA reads TGTGCCAGCAGTCCGTCCTTCTCTGGCGCGAACACCGGGGAGCTGTTTTTT.

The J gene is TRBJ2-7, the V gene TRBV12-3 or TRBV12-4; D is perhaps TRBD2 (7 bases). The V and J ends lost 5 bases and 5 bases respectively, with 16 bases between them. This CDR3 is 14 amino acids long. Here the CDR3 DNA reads TGTGCCAGCAGTCTCCGTGGCGGGGGCGACGAGCAGTACTTC. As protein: CASSLRGGGDEQYF.

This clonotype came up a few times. CDR3 amino acids: CASSCWDRVSNQPQHF. The CDR3 nucleotides are TGTGCCAGCAGCTGCTGGGACAGGGTTAGCAATCAGCCCCAGCATTTT. This sequence joins TRBV7-3 and TRBJ1-5, with 9 bases aligning to TRBD1. Germline CDR1 reads SGHTA; CDR2 reads FQGTGA. Unmatched junction bases numbered 4, after V lost 4 bases and J lost 0 bases. This CDR3 is built from 16 residues.

In DNA form, the CDR3 reads TGCAGTGCCCCGGTCAGGGACGGCTATGGCTACACCTTC. It encodes CSAPVRDGYGYTF. V gene TRBV20-1 combines with J gene TRBJ1-2; a weak D match, TRBD1 (5 bases). From germline, CDR1 is DFQATT and CDR2 SNEGSKA (reference sequence). The CDR3 runs to 13 residues. Trimming removed 6 bases from V and 4 bases from J, with 15 bases in between.

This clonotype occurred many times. CDR3 nucleotide sequence: TGTGCCAGCAGTTTGTCGGGATCGGAGACCCAGTACTTC. This gives the protein CASSLSGSETQYF. The chain joins TRBV12-3 or TRBV12-4 to TRBJ2-5; a weak D match, TRBD2 (5 bases). The CDR3 has 13 amino acids. V was pared by 3 bases and J by 5 bases, with 10 bases between.

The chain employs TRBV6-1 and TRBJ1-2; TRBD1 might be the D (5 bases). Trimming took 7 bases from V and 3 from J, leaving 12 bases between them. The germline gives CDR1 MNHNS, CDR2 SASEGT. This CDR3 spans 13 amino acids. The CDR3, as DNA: TGTGCCAGCACTAGGGGACCGGACTATGGCTACACCTTC. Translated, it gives CASTRGPDYGYTF.

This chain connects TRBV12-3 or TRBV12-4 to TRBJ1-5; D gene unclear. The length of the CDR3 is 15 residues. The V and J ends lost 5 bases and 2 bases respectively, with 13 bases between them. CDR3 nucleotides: TGTGCCAGCAGTGCTCCCGAGTCGGGCAATCAGCCCCAGCATTTT. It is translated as CASSAPESGNQPQHF.

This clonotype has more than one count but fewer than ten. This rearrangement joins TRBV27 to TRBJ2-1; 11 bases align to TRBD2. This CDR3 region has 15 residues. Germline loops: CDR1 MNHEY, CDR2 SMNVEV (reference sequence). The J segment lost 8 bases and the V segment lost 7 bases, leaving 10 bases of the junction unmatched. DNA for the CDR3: TGTGCCAGCACTTCCCTAGCGGGGGGTGTCGATGAGCAGTTCTTC. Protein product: CASTSLAGGVDEQFF.